This entry lists 29 T cell receptor beta chains sequenced from one sample in a study of CD8 T cells in Susac syndrome. Roughly 0.45 to 1 ug RNA was reverse transcribed with random hexamers. TCRdb reprocessed the immunoSEQ multiplex PCR reads via MiXCR and lists one record per CDR3 protein. The repertoire includes approximately 210,000 distinct CDR3 sequences, about 94% of them detected once, and 0.15% sits in the top ten. Sequencing input: CD4+ T cells from PBMCs. The receptors come from a human donor with Susac syndrome.

This clonotype was observed once. The chain links TRBV20-1 to TRBJ1-1; D is undetermined. The germline gives CDR1 DFQATT, CDR2 SNEGSKA (reference sequence). This CDR3 comprises 15 residues. The V and J ends lost 1 base and 0 bases respectively, with 12 bases between them. The CDR3 region has the DNA TGCAGTGCTAGAGGGGATCCCGGGTTGAACACTGAAGCTTTCTTT. Translation: CSARGDPGLNTEAFF.

The J gene is TRBJ2-7, the V gene TRBV29-1; the match to TRBD1 covers 9 bases. Per the germline V gene, CDR1 is SQVTM and CDR2 is ANQGSEA. The CDR3 runs to 13 residues. The V gene end was trimmed by 6 bases and the J gene end by 5 bases; junction bases not matched to a gene: 8. The CDR3 coding sequence is TGCAGCGTGGGGGGGACAGGGTTCGACGAGCAGTACTTC. Translated: CSVGGTGFDEQYF.

J is TRBJ2-1 and V is TRBV20-1; D is ambiguous. Trimming shortened V by 7 bases and J by 0 bases, and 22 bases separated the two germline ends. Germline V gene data show CDR1 as DFQATT and CDR2 as SNEGSKA (reference sequence). The CDR3 spans 17 residues. CDR3 sequence (DNA): TGCAGTGGGGTTCCGATGCTAGATCAAGCCTCCTACAATGAGCAGTTCTTC. Translation: CSGVPMLDQASYNEQFF.

Only one count was recorded for this clonotype. CDR3 region: CSAIDSQETQYF. In nucleotides, the CDR3 is TGCAGTGCTATAGACAGTCAAGAGACCCAGTACTTC. The chain uses TRBV20-1 and TRBJ2-5; possibly TRBD1 for D (5 bases). The germline gives CDR1 DFQATT, CDR2 SNEGSKA (reference sequence). Trimming cost V 4 bases and J 2 bases, with 8 bases left between them. This CDR3 is 12 amino acids long.

The chain employs TRBV5-1 and TRBJ2-5; D might be TRBD1 or TRBD2, each matching 5 bases. V was cut by 0 bases and J by 4 bases, with 13 bases left in between. The CDR3 is 15 amino acids. CDR1 is SGHRS, CDR2 YFSETQ, per germline. The CDR3 protein is CASSLGPGRGETQYF. The CDR3 coding sequence is TGCGCCAGCAGCTTGGGACCGGGGCGAGGAGAGACCCAGTACTTC.

V gene TRBV12-3 or TRBV12-4 combines with J gene TRBJ1-4, with D uncertain. The V end lost 7 bases, the J end lost 8 bases, and 20 bases lay between the germline ends. The CDR3 totals 15 residues. The CDR3 protein is CASNSRGGSGEKLFF. For the CDR3, the DNA is TGTGCCAGCAATTCCCGGGGAGGGAGTGGCGAAAAACTGTTTTTT.

Only a few counts were recorded for this clonotype. The rearrangement joins TRBV6-2 or TRBV6-3 to TRBJ1-5; D gene ambiguous. The CDR3 totals 13 residues. Germline V gene data show CDR1 as MNHEY and CDR2 as SVGEGT. For the CDR3, the DNA is TGTGCTACCACGGAACATAACAATCAGCCCCAGCATTTT. It translates to CATTEHNNQPQHF.

This clonotype has just one count. This chain connects TRBV9 to TRBJ1-2; tentatively, D is TRBD1 (5 bases). Germline V CDR1 and CDR2: SGDLS, YYNGEE. Trimming left V 4 bases short and J 0 bases short, with 16 bases between. The CDR3 is made up of 16 amino acids. The CDR3 sequence is CASSPHRQTSNYGYTF. In DNA, the CDR3 is TGTGCCAGCAGCCCTCACCGACAGACTTCTAACTATGGCTACACCTTC.

This clonotype appeared a single time. The chain recombines TRBV7-2 with TRBJ1-2, with a tentative D call TRBD1 (6 bases). V was pared by 3 bases and J by 4 bases, with 15 bases between. CDR3 length: 15 residues. Germline CDR1 and CDR2: SGHTA and FQGNSA. In DNA form, the CDR3 reads TGTGCCAGCAGCTTCAAACAGGGCGTCGGCTATGGCTACACCTTC. Protein: CASSFKQGVGYGYTF.

This rearrangement joins TRBV29-1 to TRBJ1-5; 10 bases fit TRBD1. The germline CDR1 and CDR2 sequences are SQVTM and ANQGSEA. V shed 3 bases, J shed 6 bases, and the junction held 5 bases outside the gene matches. CDR3 length: 14 residues. CDR3 sequence: CSVELDRGSQPQHF. CDR3 bases: TGCAGCGTTGAGCTGGACAGGGGGAGTCAGCCCCAGCATTTT. Full variable domain (remainder filled in from reference TRBV29-1 and TRBJ1-5): SAVISQKPSRDICQRGTSLTIQCQVDSQVTMMFWYRQQPGQSLTLIATANQGSEATYESGFVIDKFPISRPNLTFSTLTVSNMSPEDSSIYLCSVELDRGSQPQHFGDGTRLSIL.

The rearrangement links TRBV20-1 to TRBJ2-7; no definite D call. The V end was cut by 1 base, the J end by 3 bases, with 7 bases between. Germline-derived CDR1 and CDR2 are DFQATT and SNEGSKA (reference sequence). The CDR3 has 12 amino acids. The CDR3 bases are TGCAGTGCTAGAGGCAGGCTCTACGAGCAGTACTTC. Residues: CSARGRLYEQYF.

The CDR3 bases are TGTGCCAGCAGTGAGACTAGCGGGGGGTATTACGATGAGCAGTTCTTC. Its translation: CASSETSGGYYDEQFF. The chain links TRBV2 to TRBJ2-1; TRBD2 matches at 13 bases. Germline V gene data show CDR1 as SNHLY and CDR2 as FYNNEI. The CDR3 extends over 16 amino acids. J was trimmed by 8 bases and V by 3 bases; bases with no gene match: 7.

The CDR3 bases are TGTGCCAGCTCAAGGGTCGCTTTGAACACTGAAGCTTTCTTT. Protein sequence: CASSRVALNTEAFF. V usage is TRBV18 and J usage is TRBJ1-1, with D unresolved. V was clipped by 5 bases and J by 0 bases, with 10 bases between them. This CDR3 is built from 14 residues. Germline V gene lookup returns CDR1 KGHSH and CDR2 LQKENI.

As DNA, the CDR3 is TGTGCCAGCAGTTTTAGGAGGAAAAACATTCAGTACTTC. Protein sequence: CASSFRRKNIQYF. The J gene is TRBJ2-4, the V gene TRBV12-3 or TRBV12-4; a weak D match, TRBD2 (5 bases). This CDR3 is 13 amino acids long. Trimming took off 3 bases at V and 4 bases at J, with 7 bases between the two ends.

The chain recombines TRBV6-5 with TRBJ1-1; the D is unclear. CDR1 MNHEY and CDR2 SVGAGI come from the germline V gene. CDR3 length: 15 amino acids. V was cut by 1 base and J by 4 bases, with 13 bases left in between. CDR3 loop: CASSYLGGLSTEAFF. The CDR3 DNA reads as TGTGCCAGCAGTTACTTGGGCGGTCTGAGCACTGAAGCTTTCTTT.

V usage is TRBV5-1 and J usage is TRBJ2-7; D uncertain. Germline V CDR1 and CDR2: SGHRS, YFSETQ. This CDR3 contains 13 residues. Deletions cut 0 bases from V and 0 bases from J, with 4 bases between. As DNA, the CDR3 is TGCGCCAGCAGCTTGGACACCTCCTACGAGCAGTACTTC. Encoded protein: CASSLDTSYEQYF.

This sequence joins TRBV20-1 and TRBJ1-2; possible D gene TRBD1, 5 bases. This CDR3 contains 17 residues. With 0 bases removed from V and 5 bases from J, the gap between germline ends came to 22 bases. CDR1 DFQATT and CDR2 SNEGSKA come from the germline V gene (reference sequence). CDR3 loop: CSARDNGVRGDPYGYTF. The CDR3 coding sequence is TGCAGTGCTAGAGATAATGGGGTTCGAGGGGACCCTTATGGCTACACCTTC.

The chain is built from TRBV5-1 and TRBJ2-5; D uncertain. This CDR3 has 16 residues. Trimming shortened V by 0 bases and J by 5 bases, and 17 bases separated the two germline ends. Germline V CDR1 and CDR2: SGHRS, YFSETQ. The DNA for the CDR3 is TGCGCCAGCAGCTTGGTAGCTCCGGGTCTGAGGGAGACCCAGTACTTC. It encodes CASSLVAPGLRETQYF.

J is TRBJ2-5 and V is TRBV5-4; D not certain. The CDR3 totals 13 residues. CDR1 SGHNT and CDR2 YYREEE come from the germline V gene (reference sequence). Trimming pared 0 bases from V and 5 bases from J, leaving 8 bases between. The CDR3 protein is CASSLESEETQYF. The CDR3, as DNA: TGTGCCAGCAGCTTGGAATCGGAGGAGACCCAGTACTTC. The full variable domain, with the rest looked up from reference TRBV5-4 and TRBJ2-5, is ETGVTQSPTHLIKTRGQQVTLRCSSQSGHNTVSWYQQALGQGPQFIFQYYREEENGRGNFPPRFSGLQFPNYSSELNVNALELDDSALYLCASSLESEETQYFGPGTRLLVL.

The chain combines TRBV6-2 or TRBV6-3 with TRBJ2-7; TRBD1 might be the D (5 bases). The length of the CDR3 is 14 residues. Between the trimmed V and J ends, which lost 2 bases and 3 bases, there was a span of 11 bases. From germline, CDR1 is MNHEY and CDR2 SVGEGT. CDR3 in DNA: TGTGCCAGCAGTTACGGGGCCGCGCACTACGAGCAGTACTTC. This sequence encodes CASSYGAAHYEQYF.

This chain joins TRBV19 and TRBJ2-5; tentatively, D is TRBD2 (5 bases). V was cut by 7 bases and J by 2 bases, with 14 bases left in between. This CDR3 is built from 14 residues. Germline CDR1 reads LNHDA; CDR2 reads SQIVND (reference sequence). CDR3 residues: CASKEGGVQETQYF. The CDR3 DNA sequence: TGTGCCAGTAAGGAAGGAGGAGTTCAAGAGACCCAGTACTTC.

The chain is built from TRBV5-1 and TRBJ2-3; D remains unclear. CDR3 size: 14 residues. CDR1 is SGHRS and CDR2 is YFSETQ in the germline V gene. V was pared by 0 bases and J by 3 bases, with 8 bases between. The CDR3 here is CASSLADQTDTQYF. DNA for the CDR3: TGCGCCAGCAGCTTGGCCGACCAGACAGATACGCAGTATTTT.

The gene calls are TRBV24-1 and TRBJ2-7, with D possibly TRBD2 on 5 matching bases. The CDR3 is 13 residues long. Germline V lookup: CDR1 KGHDR, CDR2 SFDVKD. V lost 1 base to trimming and J lost 6 bases, with 9 bases between them. The CDR3 loop is CATSDFRAVEQYF. The CDR3 region has the DNA TGTGCCACCAGTGATTTTAGAGCGGTCGAGCAGTACTTC.

This chain links TRBV30 with TRBJ2-6; the D is unclear. Germline V gene lookup returns CDR1 GTSNPN and CDR2 SVGIG (reference sequence). The CDR3 has 16 amino acids. Between the trimmed V and J ends, which lost 2 bases and 0 bases, there was a span of 11 bases. CDR3 region: CAWSLGRSSGANVLTF. The CDR3 DNA is TGTGCCTGGAGTCTAGGCAGGAGCTCTGGGGCCAACGTCCTGACTTTC.

The V gene is TRBV6-1, the J gene TRBJ2-1; 10 bases agree with TRBD1. Germline V lookup: CDR1 MNHNS, CDR2 SASEGT. The CDR3 consists of 15 residues. V gave up 2 bases and J gave up 10 bases; unmatched junction bases: 8. The CDR3 protein is CASSERGTGAGEQFF. The CDR3 DNA reads TGTGCCAGCAGTGAAAGGGGGACAGGGGCAGGCGAGCAGTTCTTC.

The chain couples TRBV7-9 to TRBJ2-3; 12 bases are a match to TRBD2. The CDR3 consists of 18 residues. The junction had 7 bases not matched to a gene; V was cut back by 2 bases and J by 1 base. Germline assignment: CDR1 SEHNR and CDR2 FQNEAQ (reference sequence). The CDR3 spells CASSLPWRLAGGTDTQYF. The CDR3 nucleotides are TGTGCCAGCAGCTTACCGTGGAGACTAGCGGGGGGCACAGATACGCAGTATTTT.

This chain links TRBV4-1 with TRBJ1-2; D might be TRBD1 (5 bases). This CDR3 has 17 residues. Trimming took off 0 bases at V and 1 base at J, with 15 bases between the two ends. Germline-derived CDR1 and CDR2 are MGHRA and YSYEKL. The CDR3 nucleotides are TGCGCCAGCAGCCAAGAAACCGGGGCATCGGGTAACTATGGCTACACCTTC. This codes for CASSQETGASGNYGYTF.

The chain couples TRBV7-2 to TRBJ2-4; weak D call: TRBD1 (6 bases). This CDR3 is 15 amino acids long. Between the trimmed V and J ends, which lost 0 bases and 7 bases, there was a span of 13 bases. Germline V gene lookup returns CDR1 SGHTA and CDR2 FQGNSA. As DNA, the CDR3 is TGTGCCAGCAGCTTAGCGTGGGACAATCTCAACATTCAGTACTTC. Its translation is CASSLAWDNLNIQYF.

The genes are TRBV15 and TRBJ2-5, with 7 bases identical to TRBD1. Germline V CDR1 and CDR2: LNHNV, YYDKDF (reference sequence). The J segment lost 4 bases and the V segment lost 1 base, leaving 6 bases of the junction unmatched. This CDR3 is 15 amino acids long. The CDR3 reads CATSRVGRGSETQYF. The CDR3, as DNA: TGTGCCACCAGCAGAGTGGGCAGGGGGTCAGAGACCCAGTACTTC.